This TCR beta chain was recorded in a study of Ad26.COV2.S vaccination and SARS-CoV-2 variants. Repertoires were generated with immunoSEQ multiplex PCR, while TCRdb's copy carries only in-frame clones and drops some. There are approximately 300,000 clones in the sample; about 86% occur only once, and around 1.9% lies in the top ten. The treatment is: around 19 received Ad26.COV2.S at low or high dose, single or two shots; roughly five received placebo; per-sample allocation not given. Samples came from day 63 after the first vaccine or placebo injection. This sequence was found in a person aged 18 to 65 who received the Ad26.COV2.S COVID-19 vaccine or a placebo. The specimen was peripheral blood, collected in a trial of Ad26.COV2.S vaccine versus placebo.

The CDR3 here is CASSHPPGTPDFEGIPHGYTF. The CDR3 bases are TGTGCCAGCAGCCATCCTCCCGGGACACCTGATTTCGAGGGCATCCCGCATGGCTACACCTTC. This sequence joins TRBV3-1 (or the pseudogene TRBV3-2) and TRBJ1-2; a possible D gene is TRBD1 (6 bases). This CDR3 has 21 residues. CDR1 and CDR2 from the germline V gene are LGHDT and YNNKEL (reference sequence). V was pared by 3 bases and J by 6 bases, with 35 bases between.